One sample yielded the 2 T cell receptor beta chains listed below, sequenced in a study of T cell clones after liver transplantation. Sequencing used immunoSEQ multiplex PCR; TCRdb keeps in-frame clones, though not all of them. The sample lists about 47,000 clones; about nine tenths were seen once. The sequencing used CD8+ T cells from blood, collected 12 months after liver transplant. Receptor source: a human patient who received a liver transplant. Some T cells may arise from the graft donor.

The rearrangement links TRBV28 to TRBJ2-7; maybe TRBD2 (6 bases). The germline V gene encodes CDR1 MDHEN and CDR2 SYDVKM. Trimming removed 2 bases at V and 3 bases at J, with 14 bases between. CDR3 length: 15 residues. CDR3 region: CASSLGESGDYEQYF. The CDR3 nucleotides read TGTGCCAGCAGTTTAGGCGAGTCGGGAGACTACGAGCAGTACTTC.

CDR3 DNA sequence: TGTGCCAGCAGCCCCTTAGCGGGAGTGGTAGTGAATGAGCAGTTCTTC. Protein sequence: CASSPLAGVVVNEQFF. The chain has TRBV13 and TRBJ2-1; 9 bases agree with TRBD2. This CDR3 comprises 16 residues. The germline V gene encodes CDR1 PRHDT and CDR2 FYEKMQ (reference sequence). The junction had 12 bases not matched to a gene; V was cut back by 5 bases and J by 7 bases.